Listed below are T cell receptor beta chains from one sample, sequenced in a study of T cell responses to AZD1222 COVID-19 vaccine. Clones were read by immunoSEQ multiplex PCR, and TCRdb kept only the in-frame ones, dropping some. The sample lists about 120,000 clones; 80% to 90% were seen once. The material was peripheral blood, obtained on day 0 of AZD1222 vaccination. Receptors were obtained from an adult in good health. CDR3s include the opening cysteine and the closing phenylalanine or tryptophan. Each record gives: D gene, J gene, V gene, CDR3 protein, CDR3 DNA. The D gene is left open where the match is weak.

>-|TRBJ1-1|TRBV9
CASSLGQANTEAFF
TGTGCCAGCAGCTTGGGGCAGGCGAACACTGAAGCTTTCTTT
>TRBD1|TRBJ2-7|TRBV28
CASSLWATGVEQYF
TGTGCCAGCAGTTTATGGGCTACAGGGGTCGAGCAGTACTTC
>TRBD1|TRBJ1-6|TRBV3-1/TRBV3-2
CASSQGQGANSPLHF
TGTGCCAGCAGCCAAGGACAGGGCGCTAATTCACCCCTCCACTTT
>-|TRBJ2-7|TRBV7-6
CASSLAALASGPYEQYF
TGTGCCAGCAGCTTAGCGGCCCTAGCGTCGGGCCCCTACGAGCAGTACTTC
>-|TRBJ1-1|TRBV7-2
CASSSVRNTEAFF
TGTGCCAGCAGCTCCGTCAGGAACACTGAAGCTTTCTTT
>TRBD2|TRBJ2-1|TRBV7-2
CASSLDGGSNEQFF
TGTGCCAGCAGCTTAGACGGGGGGAGCAATGAGCAGTTCTTC
>TRBD1|TRBJ2-5|TRBV18
CASSPGGQQETQYF
TGTGCCAGCTCACCAGGGGGACAGCAAGAGACCCAGTACTTC
>-|TRBJ2-2|TRBV2
CASRAFNTGELFF
TGTGCCAGCAGAGCGTTTAACACCGGGGAGCTGTTTTTT
>-|TRBJ1-6|TRBV4-1
CASSQDFGAPLHF
TGCGCCAGCAGCCAAGATTTCGGGGCACCCCTCCACTTT
>-|TRBJ1-5|TRBV7-9
CASSLEGLTDSNQPQHF
TGTGCCAGCAGCTTAGAGGGGTTGACGGATAGCAATCAGCCCCAGCATTTT
>-|TRBJ2-1|TRBV27
CASTRASRGNEQFF
TGTGCCAGCACCCGCGCTTCACGGGGGAATGAGCAGTTCTTC
>-|TRBJ1-5|TRBV2
CASTARGHQPQHF
TGTGCCAGCACCGCGAGAGGCCATCAGCCCCAGCATTTT
>-|TRBJ2-3|TRBV19
CASSLGVGAPTDTQYF
TGTGCCAGTAGCCTGGGGGTTGGGGCCCCCACAGATACGCAGTATTTT
>TRBD1|TRBJ1-2|TRBV28
CASSPIPDRPYGYTF
TGTGCCAGCAGTCCCATCCCGGACAGGCCCTATGGCTACACCTTC
>-|TRBJ2-2|TRBV6-5
CASRGEATTGELFF
TGTGCCAGCAGGGGTGAGGCGACCACCGGGGAGCTGTTTTTT
>TRBD2|TRBJ2-5|TRBV3-1/TRBV3-2
CASSQVGGSLAGETQYF
TGTGCCAGCAGCCAAGTGGGGGGGTCACTAGCGGGAGAGACCCAGTACTTC
>-|TRBJ2-7|TRBV19
CASSMRIPSYEQYF
TGTGCCAGTAGTATGAGGATCCCCTCCTACGAGCAGTACTTC